This TCR beta chain is drawn from a study of identical twins. Trimming removed 3 bases from V and 6 bases from J, with 12 bases in between. The CDR3 has 14 amino acids. Germline CDR1 SGHKS, CDR2 YYEKEE (reference sequence). A universal primer binding site was introduced by template switching. The final cDNA contained unique molecular identifiers. TCRdb re-called the 5' RACE reads through MiXCR, storing one row per CDR3 protein. The sample carries around 470,000 distinct CDR3 sequences, approximately 15% recorded once. Healthy Caucasians supplied all donations. This same sample was also part of a study on yellow fever vaccine responses in identical twins. This second report adds: Reportedly, the T cell response mounted by twins to vaccine seemed partly convergent, partly personalized.

Sequencing was done on a sample of CD4+ T cells sorted from blood. This sequence joins TRBV5-5 and TRBJ2-2, with TRBD1 as a possible D gene (6 bases). The TCR was taken from a woman aged 18-29 years in good health. CDR3 coding DNA: TGTGCCAGCAGCTGGAAGACAGGACCCGGGGAGCTGTTTTTT. This codes for CASSWKTGPGELFF.